This T cell receptor beta chain was captured in a study of T-cell reconstitution after alpha-beta-depleted transplantation in children. This clonotype appeared a few times. Germline lookup yields CDR1 LGHDT and CDR2 YNNKEL (reference sequence). The CDR3 is 16 amino acids. V lost 1 base to trimming and J lost 3 bases; unmatched junction nucleotides: 9. As it was prepared, the TCRbeta library received unique molecular identifiers. TCRdb passed the PCR reads through MiXCR, listing each CDR3 protein once. The table has about 610,000 distinct CDR3 sequences, 8% to 11% seen once. The source is a human donor who donated a stem cell graft to a child with acute myeloid leukemia. The chain joins TRBV3-1 to TRBJ2-7, with 7 bases identical to TRBD2. The sample in question was PBMCs from the stem cell graft donor, obtained from the stem cell graft. CDR3 in amino acids: CASSQVRGGPHYEQYF. The CDR3 coding sequence is TGTGCCAGCAGCCAAGTAAGGGGAGGGCCCCACTACGAGCAGTACTTC.